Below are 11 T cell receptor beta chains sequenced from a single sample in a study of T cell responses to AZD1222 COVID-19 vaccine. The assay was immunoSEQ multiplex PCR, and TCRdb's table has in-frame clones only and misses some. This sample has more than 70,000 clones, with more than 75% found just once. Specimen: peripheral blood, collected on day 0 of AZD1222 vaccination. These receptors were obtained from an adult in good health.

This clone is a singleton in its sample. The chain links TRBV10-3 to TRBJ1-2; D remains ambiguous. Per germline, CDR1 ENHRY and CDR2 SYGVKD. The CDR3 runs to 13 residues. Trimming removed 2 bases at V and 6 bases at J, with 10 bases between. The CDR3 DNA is TGTGCCATCAGTGAGGTCGCCAGCGATGGCTACACCTTC. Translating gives CAISEVASDGYTF.

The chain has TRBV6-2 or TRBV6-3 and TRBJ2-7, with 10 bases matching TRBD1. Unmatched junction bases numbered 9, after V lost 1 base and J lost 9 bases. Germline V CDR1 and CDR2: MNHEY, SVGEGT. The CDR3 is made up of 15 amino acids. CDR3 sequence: CASSYWGTGARRQYF. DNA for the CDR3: TGTGCCAGCAGTTACTGGGGGACAGGGGCGCGGCGGCAGTACTTC.

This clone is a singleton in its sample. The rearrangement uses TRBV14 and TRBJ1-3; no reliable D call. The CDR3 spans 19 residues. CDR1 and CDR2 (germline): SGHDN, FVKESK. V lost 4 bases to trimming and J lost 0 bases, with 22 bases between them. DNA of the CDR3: TGTGCCAGCAGCCTTCTCACTACCCGGCGAGGGTCCTCTGGAAACACCATATATTTT. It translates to CASSLLTTRRGSSGNTIYF.

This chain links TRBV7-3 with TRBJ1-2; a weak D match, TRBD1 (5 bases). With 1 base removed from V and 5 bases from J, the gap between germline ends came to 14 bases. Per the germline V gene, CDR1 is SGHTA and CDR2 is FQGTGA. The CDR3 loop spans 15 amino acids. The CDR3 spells CASSLNALEGYGYTF. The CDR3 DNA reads TGTGCCAGCAGCTTAAATGCCCTAGAGGGGTATGGCTACACCTTC. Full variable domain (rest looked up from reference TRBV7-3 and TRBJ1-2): GAGVSQTPSNKVTEKGKYVELRCDPISGHTALYWYRQSLGQGPEFLIYFQGTGAADDSGLPNDRFFAVRPEGSVSTLKIQRTERGDSAVYLCASSLNALEGYGYTFGSGTRLTVV.

The CDR3 DNA reads TGTGCCAGCAGCTCGGCAGGGAACACCGGGGAGCTGTTTTTT. This gives the protein CASSSAGNTGELFF. The genes are TRBV7-2 and TRBJ2-2, with unresolved D. The CDR3 loop spans 14 amino acids. V gave up 4 bases and J gave up 1 base, with 7 bases separating them. Per germline, CDR1 SGHTA and CDR2 FQGNSA.

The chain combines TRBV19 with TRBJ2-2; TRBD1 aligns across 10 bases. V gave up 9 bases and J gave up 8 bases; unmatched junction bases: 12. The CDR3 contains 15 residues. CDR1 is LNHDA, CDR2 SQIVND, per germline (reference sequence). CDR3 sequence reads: CASIRPGQGRGELFF. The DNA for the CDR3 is TGTGCCAGCATCAGACCGGGACAGGGGCGAGGGGAGCTGTTTTTT.

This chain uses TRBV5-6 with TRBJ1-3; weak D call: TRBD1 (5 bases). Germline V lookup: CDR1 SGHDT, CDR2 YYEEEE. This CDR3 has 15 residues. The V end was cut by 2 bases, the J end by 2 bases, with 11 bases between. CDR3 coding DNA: TGTGCCAGCAGCTTTCGGGGGGGAACTGGAAACACCATATATTTT. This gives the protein CASSFRGGTGNTIYF.

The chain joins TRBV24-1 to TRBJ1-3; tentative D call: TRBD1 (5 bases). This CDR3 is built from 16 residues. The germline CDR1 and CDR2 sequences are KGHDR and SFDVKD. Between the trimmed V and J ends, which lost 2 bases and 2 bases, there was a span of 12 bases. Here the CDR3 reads CATSDYAGMPGNTIYF. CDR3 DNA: TGTGCCACCAGTGATTATGCAGGGATGCCTGGAAACACCATATATTTT.

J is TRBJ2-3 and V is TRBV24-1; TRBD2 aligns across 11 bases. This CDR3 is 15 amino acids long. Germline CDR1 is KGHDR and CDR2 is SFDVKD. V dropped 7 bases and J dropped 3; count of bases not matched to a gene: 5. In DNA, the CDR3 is TGTGCCACCAGCCGTACTAGCGGGGGTACAGATACGCAGTATTTT. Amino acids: CATSRTSGGTDTQYF.

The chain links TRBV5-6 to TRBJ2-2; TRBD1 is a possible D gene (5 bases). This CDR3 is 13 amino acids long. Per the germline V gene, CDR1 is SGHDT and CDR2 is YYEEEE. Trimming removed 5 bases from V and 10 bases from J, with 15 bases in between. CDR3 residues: CASSSDIRLELFF. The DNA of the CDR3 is TGTGCCAGCAGTTCGGACATCCGGCTGGAGCTGTTTTTT.

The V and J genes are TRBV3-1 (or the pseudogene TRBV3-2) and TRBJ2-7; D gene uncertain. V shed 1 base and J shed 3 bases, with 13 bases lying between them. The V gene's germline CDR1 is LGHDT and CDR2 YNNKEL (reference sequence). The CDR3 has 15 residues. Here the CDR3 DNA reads TGTGCCAGCAGCCAAGGAATTTCGAGAGACTACGAGCAGTACTTC. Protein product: CASSQGISRDYEQYF.